The entry below gives a single T cell receptor (beta chain) sequence along with its context. Its antigen is unknown. The data stem from a study of vaccination and CD4 T cells after COVID-19. This sample's time point: late sampling 161 to 241 days after vaccination in three convalescent patients. Treatment given: approximately nine-day PBMC culture with coronavirus spike peptide pools or control peptides (ViraFEST assay). Sequence data for DNA of cultured CD4+ T cells were generated by the Oncomine TCR Beta short-read assay. After culture, CD4+ T cells served as the source for genomic DNA extraction. TCRdb used MiXCR to reprocess the PCR reads, holding one entry per CDR3 protein. The data contain approximately 20,000 distinct CDR3 sequences, about 35% of them singletons. J was trimmed by 4 bases and V by 2 bases; bases with no gene match: 6. The CDR3 extends over 14 amino acids. Germline V gene lookup returns CDR1 DFQATT and CDR2 SNEGSKA (reference sequence).

This receptor was obtained from a human donor who had recovered from COVID-19. The sample here was CD4+ T cells from blood, cultured in vitro, taken about 7 months after SARS-CoV-2 vaccination. The rearrangement joins TRBV20-1 to TRBJ2-7; 9 bases align to TRBD1. Here the CDR3 DNA reads TGCAGTGCTAGAACGGGACAGGGAATTTACGAGCAGTACTTC. It yields the protein CSARTGQGIYEQYF.